This T cell receptor (beta chain) was obtained from a study of T cells in women clearing cervical HPV infection. General study findings and limits: Associations may precede or follow infection; HPV-specific or memory T cells were not isolated.

Measured with immunoSEQ multiplex PCR; TCRdb has only the in-frame clones, and not every one. In total, the table holds under 50,000 clones. The V segment lost 1 base and the J segment 2 bases; nucleotides outside the gene matches: 2. Per germline, CDR1 MGHRA and CDR2 YSYEKL. The CDR3 contains 14 residues. Cervical HPV DNA detected by MY09/MY11 PCR, typed by dot-blot. A remark on this clone: Its specificity is not known. The observed sequence ends 3 residues before the CDR3 terminus, with the missing tail filled in from the germline J gene.

Material for sequencing was blood buffy coat. The chain combines TRBV4-1 with TRBJ2-7, with 7 nucleotides matching TRBD1. The receptor was derived from a woman between 18 and 70 years old with a cervical HPV16 infection that either progressed to CIN3+ or cleared (not recorded which). The sequenced part of the CDR3 DNA is TGCGCCAGCAGCCAAGGACAGGGCACCTACGAG. Translating gives CASSQGQGTYE. The full CDR3 sequence reads CASSQGQGTYEQYF.